These 8 T cell receptor beta chains came from one sample sequenced in a study of shared clonotypes between healthy human individuals. The assay was immunoSEQ multiplex PCR, and TCRdb's table has in-frame clones only and misses some. Altogether about 1 million clones are present, about 70% being singletons, with the ten largest covering about 1.5%. Sequenced: memory CD4+ T cells sorted from blood. Described subset: CD45RA-negative fraction. The receptors come from a man between 18 and 35 years old in good health.

This clone was counted between two and nine times. The chain recombines TRBV5-1 with TRBJ2-5, with TRBD2 identical over 16 bases. Germline CDR1 and CDR2: SGHRS and YFSETQ. The CDR3 is made up of 17 amino acids. V lost 3 bases and J lost 5; bases outside the gene matches: 7. The CDR3 protein is CASSSGLAGGPTETQYF. Here the CDR3 DNA reads TGCGCCAGCAGCTCGGGACTAGCGGGAGGGCCGACTGAGACCCAGTACTTC. The full variable domain, in which reference TRBV5-1 and TRBJ2-5 provide the parts outside the CDR3, is KAGVTQTPRYLIKTRGQQVTLSCSPISGHRSVSWYQQTPGQGLQFLFEYFSETQRNKGNFPGRFSGRQFSNSRSEMNVSTLELGDSALYLCASSSGLAGGPTETQYFGPGTRLLVL.

The rearrangement links TRBV7-2 to TRBJ2-7, with D hard to call. In germline, CDR1 is SGHTA, CDR2 FQGNSA. V lost 8 bases to trimming and J lost 4 bases, with 6 bases between them. This CDR3 has 10 residues. In DNA, the CDR3 is TGTGCCAGCGGGAAGTACGAGCAGTACTTC. Translated: CASGKYEQYF.

V and J are TRBV27 and TRBJ1-6; tentatively, D is TRBD1 (5 bases). Germline CDR1 and CDR2: MNHEY and SMNVEV (reference sequence). The germline V and J ends were trimmed by 7 bases and 7 bases, with 17 bases remaining between them. The CDR3 has 15 residues. The CDR3 DNA reads as TGTGCCAGCAAATGGGACCTCAACACCAATTCACCCCTCCACTTT. Translation gives CASKWDLNTNSPLHF.

The sample holds a few counts of this clone. This chain connects TRBV6-6 to TRBJ2-5; D is uncertain. Trimming shortened V by 0 bases and J by 5 bases, and 7 bases separated the two germline ends. CDR3 length: 13 residues. Looked up from germline, CDR1 is MNHNY and CDR2 is SVGAGI (reference sequence). CDR3 residues: CASSYSNWETQYF. CDR3 nucleotides: TGTGCCAGCAGTTACTCGAACTGGGAGACCCAGTACTTC.

The chain recombines TRBV7-9 with TRBJ2-2, with D possibly matching TRBD2 (5 bases). Trimming took off 5 bases at V and 7 bases at J, with 14 bases between the two ends. Germline assignment: CDR1 SEHNR and CDR2 FQNEAQ (reference sequence). The CDR3 runs 14 residues. CDR3 region: CASSPNEGIGELFF. The CDR3, as DNA: TGTGCCAGCAGCCCAAATGAGGGTATCGGGGAGCTGTTTTTT.

This chain uses TRBV28 with TRBJ1-2; 7 nucleotides align to TRBD1. CDR1 and CDR2 from the germline V gene are MDHEN and SYDVKM. Unmatched junction bases numbered 12, after V lost 1 base and J lost 1 base. CDR3 length: 18 amino acids. CDR3 coding DNA: TGTGCCAGCAGTTTATTTAGGTCGGGGCAGGGGGATAACTATGGCTACACCTTC. Translating it yields CASSLFRSGQGDNYGYTF.

Of note for this clone: Other DNA sequences in this sample translate to the same CDR3. The chain couples TRBV5-1 to TRBJ2-6, with D hard to call. Germline V gives CDR1 SGHRS, CDR2 YFSETQ. The CDR3 has 14 residues. V was cut by 0 bases and J by 2 bases, with 3 bases left in between. CDR3 DNA: TGCGCCAGCAGCTTGGGGGCTGGGGCCAACGTCCTGACTTTC. Translating it yields CASSLGAGANVLTF.

The chain links TRBV28 to TRBJ1-3, with D possibly matching TRBD1 (5 bases). The CDR3 totals 13 residues. Germline values: CDR1 MDHEN, CDR2 SYDVKM. Trimming removed 7 bases from V and 4 bases from J, with 11 bases in between. CDR3 protein: CASTPGGGNTIYF. CDR3 coding DNA: TGTGCCAGCACCCCGGGGGGAGGAAACACCATATATTTT.